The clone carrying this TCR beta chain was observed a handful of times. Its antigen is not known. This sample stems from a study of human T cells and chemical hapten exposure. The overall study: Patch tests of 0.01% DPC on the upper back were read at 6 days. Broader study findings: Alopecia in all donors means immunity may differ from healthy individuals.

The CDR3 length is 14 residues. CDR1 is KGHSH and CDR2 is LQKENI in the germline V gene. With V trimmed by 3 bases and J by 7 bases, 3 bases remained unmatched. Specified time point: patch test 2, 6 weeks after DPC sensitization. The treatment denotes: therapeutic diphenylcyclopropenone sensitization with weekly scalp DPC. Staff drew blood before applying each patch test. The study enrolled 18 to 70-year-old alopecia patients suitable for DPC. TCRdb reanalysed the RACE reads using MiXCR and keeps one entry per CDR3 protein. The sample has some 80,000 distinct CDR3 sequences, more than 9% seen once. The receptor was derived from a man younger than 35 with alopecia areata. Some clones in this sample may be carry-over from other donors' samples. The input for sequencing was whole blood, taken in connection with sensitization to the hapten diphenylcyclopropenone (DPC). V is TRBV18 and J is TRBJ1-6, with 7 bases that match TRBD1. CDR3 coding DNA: TGTGCCAGCTCACCCGGGACAGAGAATTCACCCCTCCACTTT. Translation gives CASSPGTENSPLHF.